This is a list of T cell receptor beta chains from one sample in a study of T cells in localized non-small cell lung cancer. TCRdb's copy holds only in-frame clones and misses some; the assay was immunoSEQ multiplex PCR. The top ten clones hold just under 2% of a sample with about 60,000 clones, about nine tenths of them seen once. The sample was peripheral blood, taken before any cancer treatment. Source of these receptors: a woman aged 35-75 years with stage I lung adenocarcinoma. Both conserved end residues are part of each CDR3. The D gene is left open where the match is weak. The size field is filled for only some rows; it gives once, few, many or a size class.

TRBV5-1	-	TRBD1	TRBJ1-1	TGCGCCAGCAGCTTGGGAGGGGGCGGGAGCACTGAAGCTTTCTTT	CASSLGGGGSTEAFF
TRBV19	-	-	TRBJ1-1	TGTGCCAGTAGTACTCCCGAAGGGTCCCCTGAAGCTTTCTTT	CASSTPEGSPEAFF
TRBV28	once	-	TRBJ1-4	TGTGCCAGCAGTTCCCTTAGTGTAGGGGATGAAAAACTGTTTTTT	CASSSLSVGDEKLFF
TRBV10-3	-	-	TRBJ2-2	TGTGCCATCACTGGGAACGGGGAGCTGTTTTTT	CAITGNGELFF
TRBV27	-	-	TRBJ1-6	TGTGCCAGCAGTTTACGAAGACAGTACTCCTATAATTCACCCCTCCACTTT	CASSLRRQYSYNSPLHF
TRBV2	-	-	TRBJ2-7	TGTGCCAGCAGACCGAGACAAGGCGAGCAGTACTTC	CASRPRQGEQYF
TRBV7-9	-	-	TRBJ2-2	TGTGCCAGCAGCGATGGATCGAACACCGGGGAGCTGTTTTTT	CASSDGSNTGELFF
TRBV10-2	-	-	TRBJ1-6	TGCGCCAGCAGTGAACAAAGCTCCTATAATTCACCCCTCCACTTT	CASSEQSSYNSPLHF
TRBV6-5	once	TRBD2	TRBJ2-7	TGTGCCAGCAGCCGACTACCGGGGCTAGCGGGTACGCAGTACTTC	CASSRLPGLAGTQYF
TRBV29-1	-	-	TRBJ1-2	TGCAGCGTTGTGGGACGGACTCTTTATGGCTACACCTTC	CSVVGRTLYGYTF
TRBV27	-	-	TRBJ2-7	TGTGCCAGCAGTCTGCGGCCCGGGGATGGAGAGTACTTC	CASSLRPGDGEYF
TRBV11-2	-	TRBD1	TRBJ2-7	TGTGCCAGCAGCTTAGATCAGGGGACAGGGGTTTTTGAGCAGTACTTC	CASSLDQGTGVFEQYF
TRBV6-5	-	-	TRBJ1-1	TGTGCCAGCAGTTACTCGATGATCACTGAAGCTTTCTTT	CASSYSMITEAFF
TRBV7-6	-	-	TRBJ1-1	TGTGCCACTAAACAGGGCATCGACACTGAAGCTTTCTTT	CATKQGIDTEAFF
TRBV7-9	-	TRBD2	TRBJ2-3	TGTGCCAGCAGCCACGGACTAGCGGGAGACTCTAGCACAGATACGCAGTATTTT	CASSHGLAGDSSTDTQYF
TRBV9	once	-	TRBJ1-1	TGTGCCAGCAGCGTATTGATGAACACTGAAGCTTTCTTT	CASSVLMNTEAFF
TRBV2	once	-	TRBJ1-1	TGTGCCAGCAGTGAAAGGGGGGGTCCGGCTGAAGCTTTCTTT	CASSERGGPAEAFF
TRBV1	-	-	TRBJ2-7	TGCACCAGCAGCCAAGATATGAGCGGGAGGGCTTACGAGCAGTACTTC	CTSSQDMSGRAYEQYF
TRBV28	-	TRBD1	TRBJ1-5	TGTGCCAGCAGTACCGGGGACAGGGATGAACAGCCCCAGCATTTT	CASSTGDRDEQPQHF
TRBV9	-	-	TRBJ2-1	TGTGCCAGCAGCGTCGGGGGTCCAAATGAGCAGTTCTTC	CASSVGGPNEQFF
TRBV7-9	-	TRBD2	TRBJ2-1	TGTGCCAGCAGCTCGACCGGGACTAGTATGCATGAGCAGTTCTTC	CASSSTGTSMHEQFF
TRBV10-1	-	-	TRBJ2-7	TGCGCCAGCAGGTCTTTACCCTACCAGTTAAGCTACGAGCAGTACTTC	CASRSLPYQLSYEQYF
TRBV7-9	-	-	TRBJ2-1	TGTGCCAGCAGCTCGAACAATGAGCAGTTCTTC	CASSSNNEQFF
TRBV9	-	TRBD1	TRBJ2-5	TGTGCCAGCAGCGTCGGGGACAGGCGGCTGGGGGAGACCCAGTACTTC	CASSVGDRRLGETQYF
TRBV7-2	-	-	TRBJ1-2	TGTGCCAGCAGCTCACGGGGACGGGAGTTTAACTATGGCTACACCTTC	CASSSRGREFNYGYTF
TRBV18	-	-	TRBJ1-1	TGTGCCAGCTCACCACAGGGCCTGAGCACTGAAGCTTTCTTT	CASSPQGLSTEAFF
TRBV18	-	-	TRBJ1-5	TGTGCCAGCTCACCACCTTCGGGTCAGCCCCAGCATTTT	CASSPPSGQPQHF
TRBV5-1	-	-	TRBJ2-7	TGCGCCAGCAGCCCCACGACAGTATCCTACGAGCAGTACTTC	CASSPTTVSYEQYF
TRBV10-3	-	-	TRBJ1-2	TGTGCCATCACCGTGGACAGAAACTATGGCTACACCTTC	CAITVDRNYGYTF
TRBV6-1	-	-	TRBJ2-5	TGTGCCAGCAGTGGTGCAGTGGGCAGCCAAGAGACCCAGTACTTC	CASSGAVGSQETQYF
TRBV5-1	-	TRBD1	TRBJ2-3	TGCGCCAGCAGCCTGGGACAGGGGGCAGATACGCAGTATTTT	CASSLGQGADTQYF
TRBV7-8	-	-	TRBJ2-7	TGTGCCAGCAGCTTGGTGGGTCAGTGGGCGGTCGAGCAGTACTTC	CASSLVGQWAVEQYF
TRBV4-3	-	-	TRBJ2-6	TGCGCCAGCAGCCAAGATGGGACACGCTCTGGGGCCAACGTCCTGACTTTC	CASSQDGTRSGANVLTF
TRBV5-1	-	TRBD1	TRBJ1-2	TGCGCCAGCAGCTCATCCGGGACAGGGTTCGGCTATGGCTACACCTTC	CASSSSGTGFGYGYTF
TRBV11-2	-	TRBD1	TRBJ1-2	TGTGCCAGCAGCCCGTTAAGGACAGGGGGCGACGTCTTGCATGGCTACACCTTC	CASSPLRTGGDVLHGYTF
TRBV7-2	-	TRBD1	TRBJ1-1	TGTGCCAGCAGCTTGAACAGGGGCTCTGAAGCTTTCTTT	CASSLNRGSEAFF
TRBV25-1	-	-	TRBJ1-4	TGTGCCAGCAGTGAGGGAAGGGGATCAGAAAAACTGTTTTTT	CASSEGRGSEKLFF
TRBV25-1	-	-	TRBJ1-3	TGTGCCAGCAGTGAATTTCAGGGAACGGCCTCTGGAAACACCATATATTTT	CASSEFQGTASGNTIYF
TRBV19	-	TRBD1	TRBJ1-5	TGTGCCAGTAGTCCCCGACAGGGAAAAGGCAATCAGCCCCAGCATTTT	CASSPRQGKGNQPQHF
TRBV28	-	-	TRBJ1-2	TGTGCCAGCAGTCCCGGGGGAGTGTATAACTATGGCTACACCTTC	CASSPGGVYNYGYTF
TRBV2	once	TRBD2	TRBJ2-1	TGTGCCAACCGTAGGACTAGCGGGGGGGACAATGAGCAGTTCTTC	CANRRTSGGDNEQFF
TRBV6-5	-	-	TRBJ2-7	TGTGCCAGCAGTTATAACCTGGGGCCCTACGAGCAGTACTTC	CASSYNLGPYEQYF
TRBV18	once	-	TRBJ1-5	TGTGCCAGCTCACCCCAAAGCCTCGGACAGATAAATCAGCCCCAGCATTTT	CASSPQSLGQINQPQHF
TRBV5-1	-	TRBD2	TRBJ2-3	TGCGCCAGCAGCTTGGAAGGGACTAGCGCTGGTACGCAGTATTTT	CASSLEGTSAGTQYF
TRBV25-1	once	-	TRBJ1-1	TGTGCCAGCTCAGAATTAGTGAACACTGAAGCTTTCTTT	CASSELVNTEAFF
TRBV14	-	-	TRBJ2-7	TGTGCCAGCAGCCTTGGTCGGCGATACGAGCAGTACTTC	CASSLGRRYEQYF
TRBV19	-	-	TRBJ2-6	TGTGCCAGTAGTATACAGGGCGCTGGGGCCAACGTCCTGACTTTC	CASSIQGAGANVLTF
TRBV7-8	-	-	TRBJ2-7	TGTGCCAGCAGCTTAGGACGGGGGCCCTACGAGCAGTACTTC	CASSLGRGPYEQYF
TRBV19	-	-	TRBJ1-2	TGTGCCAGTAGTATAAGCGGCAGTTACTATGGCTACACCTTC	CASSISGSYYGYTF
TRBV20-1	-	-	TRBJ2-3	TGCAGTGCTAGAAGCACAGATACGCAGTATTTT	CSARSTDTQYF
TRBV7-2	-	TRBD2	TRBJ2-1	TGTGCCAGCAGCTTTGTAGGACTAGCGGTACCTGAGCAGTTCTTC	CASSFVGLAVPEQFF
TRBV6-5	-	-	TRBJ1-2	TGTGCCAGCAGTTACTTCGGACGTGACTATGGCTACACCTTC	CASSYFGRDYGYTF
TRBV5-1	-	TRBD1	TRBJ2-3	TGCGCCAGCAGATACCGGGACAGGGGCACAGATACGCAGTATTTT	CASRYRDRGTDTQYF
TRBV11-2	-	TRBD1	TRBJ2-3	TGTGCCAGCAGCCAGTGGACAGGCTCTAGCACAGATACGCAGTATTTT	CASSQWTGSSTDTQYF
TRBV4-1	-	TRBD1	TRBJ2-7	TGCGCCAGCAGCCAAGATTGGACAGGGGGGACAACCTACGAGCAGTACTTC	CASSQDWTGGTTYEQYF
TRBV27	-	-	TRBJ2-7	TGTGCCAGCAGGGTTCAGGGGTCCTCCTACGAGCAGTACTTC	CASRVQGSSYEQYF
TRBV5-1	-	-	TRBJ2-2	TGCGCCAGCAGCTTGGGGGGGGCGCAATGGACCGGGGAGCTGTTTTTT	CASSLGGAQWTGELFF
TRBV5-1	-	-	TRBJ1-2	TGCGCCAGCAGTTGGAACCCCGGGTCCATCGATAACTATGGCTACACCTTC	CASSWNPGSIDNYGYTF
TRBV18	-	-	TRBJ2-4	TGTGCCAGCTCTCCGGCGCTAGCCAAAAACATTCAGTACTTC	CASSPALAKNIQYF